The 10 T cell receptor beta chains in this list originate from one sample, sequenced in a study of blood T cell repertoires in COVID-19. Some clones are missing from TCRdb's copy, which holds only in-frame ones; the method was immunoSEQ multiplex PCR. Of around 270,000 clones in the sample, around 90% were seen once. Input material: peripheral blood. The source of these receptors is a woman aged 55 to 70 with COVID-19, enrolled during active disease.

The chain joins TRBV29-1 to TRBJ2-7, with 8 bases identical to TRBD1. The V gene's germline CDR1 is SQVTM and CDR2 ANQGSEA. V dropped 6 bases and J dropped 6; count of bases not matched to a gene: 4. The CDR3 has 11 amino acids. The CDR3 DNA is TGCAGCGTCCAGGGGGCGGGCGAGCAGTACTTC. This translates into CSVQGAGEQYF.

The chain recombines TRBV6-1 with TRBJ2-3; TRBD1 might be the D (6 bases). The V gene lost 4 bases and the J gene lost 0 bases, with 14 bases spanning the gap. Germline V gene lookup returns CDR1 MNHNS and CDR2 SASEGT. CDR3 length: 16 residues. This CDR3 reads CASSVHTQGSTDTQYF. CDR3 sequence (DNA): TGTGCCAGCAGTGTCCACACCCAGGGGAGCACAGATACGCAGTATTTT.

This chain connects TRBV12-2 to TRBJ2-7; TRBD2 is taken as the D call from the table, unchecked against the DNA. TRBV12-2 is flagged as a pseudogene. This CDR3 spans 16 amino acids. In DNA form, the CDR3 reads TGTGCAAGTCGCTTAGTGGTCAGGGTTTGGGGGGGAGAGCAGTACTTC. It codes for CASRLVVRVWGGEQYF.

This clone was observed a single time. The chain links TRBV28 to TRBJ1-2; D perhaps matches TRBD1 (5 bases). The V end was cut by 5 bases, the J end by 4 bases, with 23 bases between. The length of the CDR3 is 17 residues. From germline, CDR1 is MDHEN and CDR2 SYDVKM. Written as DNA, the CDR3 is TGTGCCAGCAGTCCCCGGCGGGGACTCCACCGTGGCTATGGCTACACCTTC. This gives the protein CASSPRRGLHRGYGYTF.

The V call is TRBV27, the J call TRBJ1-1, with a weak D call TRBD1 (5 bases). V shed 4 bases and J shed 4 bases, with 10 bases lying between them. The germline V gene has CDR1 MNHEY and CDR2 SMNVEV (reference sequence). The CDR3 runs to 13 residues. The CDR3 sequence: CASSWGEVTEAFF. As DNA, the CDR3 is TGTGCCAGCAGTTGGGGGGAAGTCACTGAAGCTTTCTTT.

This chain uses TRBV3-1 (or the pseudogene TRBV3-2) with TRBJ2-3, with D possibly TRBD2 on 6 matching bases. Germline loops: CDR1 LGHDT, CDR2 YNNKEL (reference sequence). Trimming left V 5 bases short and J 9 bases short, with 15 bases between. The CDR3 runs 13 residues. The CDR3 coding sequence is TGTGCCAGCAGCTACGGGCGGGGTAACACGCAGTATTTT. The encoded protein is CASSYGRGNTQYF.

This chain links TRBV2 with TRBJ2-3; 10 bases agree with TRBD2. The CDR3 has 15 residues. Germline V gene lookup returns CDR1 SNHLY and CDR2 FYNNEI. V was clipped by 7 bases and J by 6 bases; unmatched bases: 10. The CDR3 protein is CASKPDSGRSDTQYF. CDR3 in DNA: TGTGCCAGCAAGCCAGATAGCGGGAGGTCCGATACGCAGTATTTT.

The chain is built from TRBV2 and TRBJ1-5; D perhaps matches TRBD1 (5 bases). Germline V gene data show CDR1 as SNHLY and CDR2 as FYNNEI. The CDR3 loop spans 12 amino acids. Trimming removed 6 bases from V and 6 bases from J, with 9 bases in between. CDR3 region: CASRGGFQPQHF. The CDR3 nucleotides are TGTGCCAGCAGGGGGGGTTTTCAGCCCCAGCATTTT. The full variable domain, rest sourced from reference TRBV2 and TRBJ1-5, is EPEVTQTPSHQVTQMGQEVILRCVPISNHLYFYWYRQILGQKVEFLVSFYNNEISEKSEIFDDQFSVERPDGSNFTLKIRSTKLEDSAMYFCASRGGFQPQHFGDGTRLSIL.

This chain uses TRBV2 with TRBJ2-5; D is unclear. Germline CDR1 and CDR2: SNHLY and FYNNEI. V lost 3 bases and J lost 0, with 8 bases in between. The CDR3 has 14 amino acids. CDR3 residues: CASSDYRYQETQYF. The CDR3 bases are TGTGCCAGCAGTGATTATCGGTACCAAGAGACCCAGTACTTC.

This rearrangement joins TRBV5-6 to TRBJ2-5, with 7 bases lining up with TRBD2. The CDR3 totals 15 residues. The V gene's germline CDR1 is SGHDT and CDR2 YYEEEE. With 0 bases clipped from V and 5 bases from J, the junction kept 7 bases outside the gene matches. CDR3 sequence reads: CASSLVQGGMETQYF. For the CDR3, the DNA is TGTGCCAGCAGCTTGGTCCAGGGAGGGATGGAGACCCAGTACTTC.